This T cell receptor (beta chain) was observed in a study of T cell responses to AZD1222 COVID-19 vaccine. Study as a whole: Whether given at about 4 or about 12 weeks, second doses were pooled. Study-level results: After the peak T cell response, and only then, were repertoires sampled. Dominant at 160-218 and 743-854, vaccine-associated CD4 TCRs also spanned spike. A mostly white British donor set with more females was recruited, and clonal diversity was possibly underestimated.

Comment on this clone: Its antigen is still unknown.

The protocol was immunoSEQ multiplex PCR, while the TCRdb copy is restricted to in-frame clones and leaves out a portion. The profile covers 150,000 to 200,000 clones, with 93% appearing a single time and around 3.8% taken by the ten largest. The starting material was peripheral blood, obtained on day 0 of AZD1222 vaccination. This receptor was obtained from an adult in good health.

The CDR3: CATTPTSGNTIYF. The CDR3 nucleotides read TGTGCCACCACCCCCACCTCTGGAAACACCATATATTTT. This rearrangement joins TRBV6-5 to TRBJ1-3; D is unclear. The V end lost 10 bases, the J end lost 0 bases, and 10 bases lay between the germline ends. Germline V gives CDR1 MNHEY, CDR2 SVGAGI. The CDR3 has 13 residues.